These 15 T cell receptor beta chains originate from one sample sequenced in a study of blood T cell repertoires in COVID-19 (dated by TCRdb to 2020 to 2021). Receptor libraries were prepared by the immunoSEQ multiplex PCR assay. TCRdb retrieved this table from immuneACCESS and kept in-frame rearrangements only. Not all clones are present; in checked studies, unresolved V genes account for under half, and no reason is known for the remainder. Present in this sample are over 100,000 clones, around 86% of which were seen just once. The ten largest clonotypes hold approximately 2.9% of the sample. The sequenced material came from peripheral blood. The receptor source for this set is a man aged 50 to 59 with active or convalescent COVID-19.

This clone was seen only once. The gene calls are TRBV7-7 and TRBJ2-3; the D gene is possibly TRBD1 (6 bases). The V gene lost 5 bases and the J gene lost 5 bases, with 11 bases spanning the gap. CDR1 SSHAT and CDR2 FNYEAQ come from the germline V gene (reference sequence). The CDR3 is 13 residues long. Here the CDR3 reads CASSRQVEDTQYF. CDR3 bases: TGTGCCAGCAGCCGACAGGTGGAAGATACGCAGTATTTT.

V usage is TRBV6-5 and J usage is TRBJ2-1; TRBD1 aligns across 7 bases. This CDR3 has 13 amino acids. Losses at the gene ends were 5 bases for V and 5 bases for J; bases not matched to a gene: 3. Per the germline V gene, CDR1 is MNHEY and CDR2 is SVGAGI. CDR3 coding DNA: TGTGCCAGCAGTACAGGGGCAAACAATGAGCAGTTCTTC. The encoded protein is CASSTGANNEQFF.

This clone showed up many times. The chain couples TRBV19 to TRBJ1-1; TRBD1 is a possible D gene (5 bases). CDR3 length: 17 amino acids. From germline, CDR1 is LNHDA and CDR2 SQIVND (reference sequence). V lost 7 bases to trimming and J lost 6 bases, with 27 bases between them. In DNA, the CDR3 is TGTGCCAGTAATACTTACTCTCCGGGACTCAAGGGTTCTGAAGCTTTCTTT. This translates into CASNTYSPGLKGSEAFF.

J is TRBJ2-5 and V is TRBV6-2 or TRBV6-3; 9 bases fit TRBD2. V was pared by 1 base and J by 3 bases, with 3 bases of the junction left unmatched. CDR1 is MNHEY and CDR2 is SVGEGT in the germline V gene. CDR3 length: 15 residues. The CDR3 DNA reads TGTGCCAGCAGTTACTGGACTAGCGTGGAAGAGACCCAGTACTTC. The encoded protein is CASSYWTSVEETQYF.

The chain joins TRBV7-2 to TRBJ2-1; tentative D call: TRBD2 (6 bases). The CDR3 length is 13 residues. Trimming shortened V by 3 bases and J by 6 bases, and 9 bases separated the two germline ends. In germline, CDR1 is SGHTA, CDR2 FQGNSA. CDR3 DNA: TGTGCCAGCAGCTTCGTCGGGGGCAATGAGCAGTTCTTC. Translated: CASSFVGGNEQFF.

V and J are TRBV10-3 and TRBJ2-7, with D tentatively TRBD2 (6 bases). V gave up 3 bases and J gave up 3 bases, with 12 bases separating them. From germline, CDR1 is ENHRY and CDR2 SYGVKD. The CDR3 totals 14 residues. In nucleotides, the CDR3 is TGTGCCATCAGTGACGAATGGGGGGACTACGAGCAGTACGTC. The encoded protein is CAISDEWGDYEQYV.

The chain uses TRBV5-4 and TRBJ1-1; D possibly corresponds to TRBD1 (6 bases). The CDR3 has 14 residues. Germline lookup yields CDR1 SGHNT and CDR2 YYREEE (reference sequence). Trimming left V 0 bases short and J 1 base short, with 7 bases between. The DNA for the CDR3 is TGTGCCAGCAGCTTGGCCAGGGGGAACACTGAAGCTTTCTTT. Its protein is CASSLARGNTEAFF.

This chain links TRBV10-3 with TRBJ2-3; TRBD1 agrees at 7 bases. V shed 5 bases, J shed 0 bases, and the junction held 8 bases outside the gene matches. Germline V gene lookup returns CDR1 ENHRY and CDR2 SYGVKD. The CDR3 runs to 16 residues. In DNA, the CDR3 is TGTGCCATCAGTTCCACAGGGGCGACTAGCACAGATACGCAGTATTTT. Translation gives CAISSTGATSTDTQYF.

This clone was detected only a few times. CDR3 sequence (DNA): TGTGCCAGCAGTCCAGCGACAGGGGGCTATCAGCCCCAGCATTTT. Its protein is CASSPATGGYQPQHF. The genes are TRBV28 and TRBJ1-5; 10 bases are shared with TRBD1. This CDR3 is 15 amino acids long. The germline V gene encodes CDR1 MDHEN and CDR2 SYDVKM. Trimming removed 5 bases from V and 5 bases from J; junction bases left unmatched: 6.

CDR3 sequence: CAISGLAGESSYNEQFF. DNA for the CDR3: TGTGCCATCAGTGGACTAGCGGGGGAGAGCTCCTACAATGAGCAGTTCTTC. The chain joins TRBV10-3 to TRBJ2-1, with 12 nucleotides matching TRBD2. Germline trimming cut 4 bases from V and 0 bases from J; bases unmatched to any gene: 4. The CDR3 is 17 amino acids. Germline CDR1 reads ENHRY; CDR2 reads SYGVKD.

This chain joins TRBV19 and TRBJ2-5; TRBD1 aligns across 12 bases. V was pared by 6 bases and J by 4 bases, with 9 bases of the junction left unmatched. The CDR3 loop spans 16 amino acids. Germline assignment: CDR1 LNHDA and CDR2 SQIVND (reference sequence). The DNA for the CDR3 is TGTGCCAGTAGCCCTCGGGGGACAGGGGGCTTAGAGACCCAGTACTTC. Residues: CASSPRGTGGLETQYF.

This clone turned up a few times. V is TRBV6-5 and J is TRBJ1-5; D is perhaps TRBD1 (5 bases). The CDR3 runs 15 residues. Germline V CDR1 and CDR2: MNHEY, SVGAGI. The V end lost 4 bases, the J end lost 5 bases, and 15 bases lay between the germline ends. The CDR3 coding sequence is TGTGCCAGCAGTTCCTCGGCAGGCAGGGATCAGCCCCAGCATTTT. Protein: CASSSSAGRDQPQHF.

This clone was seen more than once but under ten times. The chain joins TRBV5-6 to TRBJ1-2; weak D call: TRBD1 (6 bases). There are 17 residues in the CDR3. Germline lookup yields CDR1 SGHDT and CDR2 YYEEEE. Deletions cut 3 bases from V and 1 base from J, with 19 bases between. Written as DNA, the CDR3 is TGTGCCAGCAGCTGGGGGACAACCGCCGGCGGTAACTATGGCTACACCTTC. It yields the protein CASSWGTTAGGNYGYTF.

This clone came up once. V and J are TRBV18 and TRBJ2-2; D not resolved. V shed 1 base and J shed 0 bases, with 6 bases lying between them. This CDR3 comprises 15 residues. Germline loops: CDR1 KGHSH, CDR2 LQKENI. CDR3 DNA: TGTGCCAGCTCACCACGGAGCACGAACACCGGGGAGCTGTTTTTT. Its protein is CASSPRSTNTGELFF.

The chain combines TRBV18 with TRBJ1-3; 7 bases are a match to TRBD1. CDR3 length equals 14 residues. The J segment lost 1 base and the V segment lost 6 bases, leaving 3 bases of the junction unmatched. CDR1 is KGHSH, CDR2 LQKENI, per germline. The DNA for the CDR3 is TGTGCCAGCTCGCGGGACAGTTCTGGAAACACCATATATTTT. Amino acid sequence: CASSRDSSGNTIYF.